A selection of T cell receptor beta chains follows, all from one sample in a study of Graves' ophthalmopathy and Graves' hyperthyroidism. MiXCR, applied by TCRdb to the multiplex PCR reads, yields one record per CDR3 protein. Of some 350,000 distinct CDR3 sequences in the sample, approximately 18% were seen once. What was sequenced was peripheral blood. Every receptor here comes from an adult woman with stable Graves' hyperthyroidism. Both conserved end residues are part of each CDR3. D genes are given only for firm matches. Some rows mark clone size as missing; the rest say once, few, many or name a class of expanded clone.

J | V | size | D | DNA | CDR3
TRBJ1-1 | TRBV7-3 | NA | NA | TGTGCCAGCAGCGGACGGCGGCACACTGAAGCTTTCTTT | CASSGRRHTEAFF
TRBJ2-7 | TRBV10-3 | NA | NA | TGTGCCATCAGTGGGGGACTGCTGAGCTCCTACGAGCAGTACTTC | CAISGGLLSSYEQYF
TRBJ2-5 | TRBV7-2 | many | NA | TGTGCCAGCAGTCAAGTCCCCCAAGAGACCCAGTACTTC | CASSQVPQETQYF
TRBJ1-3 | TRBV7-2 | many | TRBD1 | TGTGCCAGCAGCTCACAGGGGAGTGGAAACACCATATATTTT | CASSSQGSGNTIYF
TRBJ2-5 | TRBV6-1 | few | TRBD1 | TGTGCCAGCAGATCCCGCCGGACAGGGTCGAGTCAAGAGACCCAGTACTTC | CASRSRRTGSSQETQYF
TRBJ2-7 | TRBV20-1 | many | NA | TGCAGTGGTATAAGACAGTCCTACGAGCAGTACTTC | CSGIRQSYEQYF
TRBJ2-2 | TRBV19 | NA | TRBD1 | TGTGCCAGGAGAAAAGGGGGCTACACCGGGGAGCTGTTTTTT | CARRKGGYTGELFF
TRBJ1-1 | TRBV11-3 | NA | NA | TGTGCCAGCAGCTTAGATCTAATGGTAGGTTGTGAAGCTTGCTTT | CASSLDLMVGCEACF
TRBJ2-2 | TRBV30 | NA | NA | TGTGCCTGGAGTCAGGGTGGTGACGGGGAGCTGTTTTTT | CAWSQGGDGELFF
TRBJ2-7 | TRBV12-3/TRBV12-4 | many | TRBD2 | TGTGCCAGCAGTTTAGAGCGGGAGGTCGACGAGCAGTACTTC | CASSLEREVDEQYF
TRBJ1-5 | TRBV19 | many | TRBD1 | TGTGCCAGTAGTATAATCGGGGGGACAGGGCCTCAGCCCCAGCATTTT | CASSIIGGTGPQPQHF
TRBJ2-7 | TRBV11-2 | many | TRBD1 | TGTGCCAGCATGACAGGGTCCTCCTACGAGCAGTACTTC | CASMTGSSYEQYF
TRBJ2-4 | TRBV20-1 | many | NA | TGCAGTGCTAGAGTTGCTGGGCAACTAGCCAAAAACATTCAGTACTTC | CSARVAGQLAKNIQYF
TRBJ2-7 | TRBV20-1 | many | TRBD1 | TGCAGTGCTAGAGATTCAGGACAGGGGTCCTACGAGCAGTACTTC | CSARDSGQGSYEQYF
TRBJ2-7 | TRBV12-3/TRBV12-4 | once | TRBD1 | TGTGCCAGCAGTTTAGGACAGGGGCTCAGCGAGCAGTACTTC | CASSLGQGLSEQYF
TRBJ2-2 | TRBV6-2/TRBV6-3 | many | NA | TGTGCCAGCAGTTACTCTCTGGGTCCAAACACCGGGGAGCTGTTTTTT | CASSYSLGPNTGELFF
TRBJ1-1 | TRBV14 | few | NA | TGTGCCAGCAGCCAATCCAGGGGACTCCTCGACACTGAAGCTTTCTTT | CASSQSRGLLDTEAFF
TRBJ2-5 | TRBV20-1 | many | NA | TGCAGTGCTAGTCCCCAAGAGACCCAGTACTTC | CSASPQETQYF
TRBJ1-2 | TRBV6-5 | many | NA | TGTGCCAGCAGTTTGTCAACACCGGGTTCCTATGGCTACACCTTC | CASSLSTPGSYGYTF
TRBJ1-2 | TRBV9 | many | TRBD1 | TGTGCCAGCAGCGTGGGACAGGGGGCTCGTGGCTACACCTTC | CASSVGQGARGYTF
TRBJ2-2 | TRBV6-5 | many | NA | TGTGCCAGCAGTTACTCGTTTGACGCGCGGGAGCTGTTTTTT | CASSYSFDARELFF
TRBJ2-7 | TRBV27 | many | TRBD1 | TGTGCCAGCAGTTTATACAGGGGGAGTACCCAAAGGGGCGAGCAGTACTTC | CASSLYRGSTQRGEQYF
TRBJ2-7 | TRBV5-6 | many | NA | TGTGCCAGCAGCCCTGGGCCGTCCTACGAGCAGTACTTC | CASSPGPSYEQYF
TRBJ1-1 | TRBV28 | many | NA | TGTGCCAGCAGTCGAGGTAGTTCGGTCACTGAAGCTTTCTTT | CASSRGSSVTEAFF
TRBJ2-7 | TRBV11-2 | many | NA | TGTGCCAGCAGCGTATCATCGACCCTGGGGACCAGCAGATCCTACGAGCAGTACTTC | CASSVSSTLGTSRSYEQYF
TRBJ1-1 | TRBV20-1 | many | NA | TGCAGTGCCAGAACAGATTTGGAGACTGAAGCTTTCTTT | CSARTDLETEAFF
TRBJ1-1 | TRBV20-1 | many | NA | TGCAGTGCTTCTCGGGACAACTTGAACACTGAAGCTTTCTTT | CSASRDNLNTEAFF
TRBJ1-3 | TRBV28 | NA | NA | TGTGCCAGCAGTTTCACCGAGACAGAAGGAAACACCATATATTTT | CASSFTETEGNTIYF
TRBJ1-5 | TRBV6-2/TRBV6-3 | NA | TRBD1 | TGTGCCAGTTCCTCCTGGGGGACAGAAGCCCAGCATTTT | CASSSWGTEAQHF
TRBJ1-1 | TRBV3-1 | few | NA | TGTGCCAGCAGCCAAAACGACAGAGAAGCTTTCTTT | CASSQNDREAFF
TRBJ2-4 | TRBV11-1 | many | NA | TGTGCCAGCAGCCGAGACAGTTCAAACATTCAGTACTTC | CASSRDSSNIQYF
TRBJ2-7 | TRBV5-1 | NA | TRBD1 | TGCGCCAGCAGCTTCCGGTGGCAGGGGGCGGAGGAGCAGTACTTC | CASSFRWQGAEEQYF
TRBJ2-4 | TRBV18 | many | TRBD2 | TGTGCCAGCTCACCGGGAGGGGCGCAGGACATTCAGTACTTC | CASSPGGAQDIQYF
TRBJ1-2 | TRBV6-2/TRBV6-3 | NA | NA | TGTGCCAGCAGTCTTCTCGCGGGGAGGTCGGGTGGCTACACCTTC | CASSLLAGRSGGYTF
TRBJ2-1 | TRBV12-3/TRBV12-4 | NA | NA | TGTGCCAGCAGTCCTCCAGGTCACCGCGATGAGCAGTTCTTC | CASSPPGHRDEQFF
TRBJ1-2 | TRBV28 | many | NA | TGTGCCAGCAGTTTTGGGCAGAGATATGGCTACACCTTC | CASSFGQRYGYTF
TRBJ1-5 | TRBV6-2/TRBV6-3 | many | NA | TGTGCCAGCAGTTACTCTATGCGGGGCATTCATCAGCCCCAGCATTTT | CASSYSMRGIHQPQHF
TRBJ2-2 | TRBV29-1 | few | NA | TGCAGCGTAGTCACGGGGGGCGCCGGGGAGCTGTTTTTT | CSVVTGGAGELFF
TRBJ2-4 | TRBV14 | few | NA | TGTGCCAGCAGCCATGGGGGGCTCTTAGCCAAAAACATTCAGTACTTC | CASSHGGLLAKNIQYF
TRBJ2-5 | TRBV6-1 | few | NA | TGTGCCAGCAAGGGGGAGGGGGCCCAGGGGTACCAAGAGACCCAGTACTTC | CASKGEGAQGYQETQYF
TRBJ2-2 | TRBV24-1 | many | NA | TGTGCCACCGGCGGGTCTAGATCCGGCACCGGGGAGCTGTTTTTT | CATGGSRSGTGELFF
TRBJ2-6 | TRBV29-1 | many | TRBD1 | TGCAGCGTCGGGAGTCAGGGGGCGTCTGGGGCCAACGTCCTGACTTTC | CSVGSQGASGANVLTF
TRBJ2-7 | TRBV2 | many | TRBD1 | TGTGCCAGCAGTGAAGCTCCATACCGGGACAGGGGAGGGCAGCAGTACTTC | CASSEAPYRDRGGQQYF
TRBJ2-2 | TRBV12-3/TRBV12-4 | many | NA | TGTGCCAGCAGTTACGGGGAGCTGTTTTTT | CASSYGELFF
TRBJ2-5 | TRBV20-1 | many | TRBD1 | TGCAGTGCTACCAAAAGACAGGGAGTTTCAGAGACCCAGTACTTC | CSATKRQGVSETQYF
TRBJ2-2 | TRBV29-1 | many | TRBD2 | TGCAGCGTTGAAGGGACTAGCGGGACGAACACCGGGGAGCTGTTTTTT | CSVEGTSGTNTGELFF
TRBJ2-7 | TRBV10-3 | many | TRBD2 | TGTGCCATCAGTGAGTCGACTAGCGGCTACGAGCAGTACTTC | CAISESTSGYEQYF
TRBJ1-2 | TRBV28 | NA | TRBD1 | TGTGCCAGCATTAACGCTGACAGGGATTATGGCTACACCTTC | CASINADRDYGYTF
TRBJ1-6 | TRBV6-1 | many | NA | TGTGCCAGCAGACGAGCGAGAGATTCACCCCTCCACTTT | CASRRARDSPLHF
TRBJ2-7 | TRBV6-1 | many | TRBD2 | TGTGCCAGCAGATCAACTAGCGGGGTTACCTACGAGCAGTACTTC | CASRSTSGVTYEQYF
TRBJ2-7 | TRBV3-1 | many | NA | TGTGCCAGCAGCCGCTCGGGCGGCTCCTACGAGCAGTACTTC | CASSRSGGSYEQYF
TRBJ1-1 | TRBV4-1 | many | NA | TGCGCCAGCAGCCCACCAGCGGCCACTGAAGCTTTCTTT | CASSPPAATEAFF
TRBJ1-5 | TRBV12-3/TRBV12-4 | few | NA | TGTGCCAGCAGTTTGACAGAGTACCAGCCCCAGCATTTT | CASSLTEYQPQHF
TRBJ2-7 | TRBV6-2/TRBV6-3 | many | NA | TGTGCCAGCAGCCCCCCGAACTCCAACTACGAGCAGTACTTC | CASSPPNSNYEQYF